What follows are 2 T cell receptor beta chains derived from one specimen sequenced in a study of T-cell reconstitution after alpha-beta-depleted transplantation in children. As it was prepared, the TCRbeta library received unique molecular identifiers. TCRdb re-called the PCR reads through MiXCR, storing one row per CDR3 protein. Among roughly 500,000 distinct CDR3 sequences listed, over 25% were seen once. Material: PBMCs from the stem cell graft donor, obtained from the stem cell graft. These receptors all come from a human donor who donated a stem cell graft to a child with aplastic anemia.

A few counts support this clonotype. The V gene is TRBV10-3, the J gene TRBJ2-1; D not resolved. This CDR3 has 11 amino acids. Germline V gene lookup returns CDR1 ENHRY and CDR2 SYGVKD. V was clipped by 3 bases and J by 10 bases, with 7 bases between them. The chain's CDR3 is CAISESREQFF. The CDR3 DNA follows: TGTGCCATCAGTGAATCCAGGGAGCAGTTCTTC.

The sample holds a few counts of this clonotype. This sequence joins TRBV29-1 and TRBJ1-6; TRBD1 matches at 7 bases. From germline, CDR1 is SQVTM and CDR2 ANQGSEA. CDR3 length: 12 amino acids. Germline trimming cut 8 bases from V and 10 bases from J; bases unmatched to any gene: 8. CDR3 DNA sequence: TGCAGCCCTGGACAGGTTGGGTCACCCCTCCACTTT. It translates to CSPGQVGSPLHF.